This T cell receptor beta chain appears in the sequencing data of a study of T cells in Graves' hyperthyroidism and ophthalmopathy. Amplification yielded TCR beta CDR3 regions, with RNA transcripts as the source. In the first-round RT-PCR of the TCR CDR3, the HTBI primer set was used. TCRdb used MiXCR to reprocess the multiplex PCR reads, holding one entry per CDR3 protein. The table lists over 300,000 distinct CDR3 sequences, approximately 15% of them singletons. Ophthalmopathy patients had moderate-to-severe active disease, CAS ≥3, NOSPECS ≥4, and disease duration under 3 months. This clonotype showed up many times. Its target is unknown. Findings and limits, study-wide: Most thyroid-expanded clonotypes above 0.001 were also found in blood.

The CDR3 sequence is 11 residues long. The V and J ends lost 6 bases and 1 base respectively, with 3 bases between them. The specimen was blood. This TCR was sampled from a woman aged 40 to 49 with Graves' ophthalmopathy. This chain connects TRBV12-3 or TRBV12-4 to TRBJ2-5; D is uncertain. The CDR3 sequence: CASRVQETQYF. CDR3 coding DNA: TGTGCCAGCAGGGTCCAAGAGACCCAGTACTTC.